This TCR beta chain was captured by sequencing in a study of blood T cell repertoires in COVID-19. Study-level information: Acute and convalescent COVID-19 samples came from the United States, Italy and Spain.

The CDR3 runs 14 residues. V was clipped by 3 bases and J by 8 bases; unmatched bases: 8. Germline CDR1 SGHRS, CDR2 YFSETQ. Some clones are missing from TCRdb's copy, which holds only in-frame ones; the method was immunoSEQ multiplex PCR. The table has approximately 500,000 clones, less than 90% seen once. What was sequenced was peripheral blood. This TCR came from a woman between 45 and 65 years old with COVID-19, enrolled during active disease. The genes are TRBV5-1 and TRBJ1-2, with 9 bases identical to TRBD1. The CDR3 region is CASSWGQGGGGYTF. DNA for the CDR3: TGCGCCAGCAGCTGGGGACAGGGCGGAGGAGGCTACACCTTC.